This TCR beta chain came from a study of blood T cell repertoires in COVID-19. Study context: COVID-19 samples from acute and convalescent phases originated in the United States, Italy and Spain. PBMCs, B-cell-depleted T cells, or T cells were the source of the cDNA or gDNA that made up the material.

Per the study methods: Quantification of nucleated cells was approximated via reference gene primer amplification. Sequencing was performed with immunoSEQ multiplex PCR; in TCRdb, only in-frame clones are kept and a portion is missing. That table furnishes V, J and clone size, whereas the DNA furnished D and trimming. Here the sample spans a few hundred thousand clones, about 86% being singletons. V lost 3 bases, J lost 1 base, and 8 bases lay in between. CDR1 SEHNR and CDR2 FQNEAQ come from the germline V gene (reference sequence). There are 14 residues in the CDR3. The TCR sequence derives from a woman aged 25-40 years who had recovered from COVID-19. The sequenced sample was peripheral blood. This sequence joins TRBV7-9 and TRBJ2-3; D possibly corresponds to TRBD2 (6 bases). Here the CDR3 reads CASSFSGGTDTQYF. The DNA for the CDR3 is TGTGCCAGCAGCTTTTCGGGAGGCACAGATACGCAGTATTTT.